This section outlines one TCR beta chain sequence together with its context. This specimen belongs to a study of blood T cell repertoires in COVID-19. The overall study: Sample material is recorded as cDNA or gDNA derived from T cells, B-cell-depleted T cells, or PBMCs.

Authors' data handling: The authors estimated nucleated cell counts from reference gene primer amplification. The method was immunoSEQ multiplex PCR; TCRdb's version includes in-frame clones alone and lacks a portion of them. The DNA was the basis for D and trimming; V, J and clone size are from that table. The table includes 90,000 to 100,000 clones, approximately 84% detected once. The CDR3 loop spans 13 amino acids. Trimming left V 5 bases short and J 4 bases short, with 9 bases between. From germline, CDR1 is SGHTA and CDR2 FQGNSA. This chain links TRBV7-2 with TRBJ1-5; no reliable D call. This receptor was obtained from a man aged 65 to 85 with acute or convalescent COVID-19. Sequencing was carried out using peripheral blood. The CDR3 loop reads CASSPSSNQPQHF. For the CDR3, the DNA is TGTGCCAGCAGCCCCAGTTCAAATCAGCCCCAGCATTTT. Combining the CDR3 with reference TRBV7-2 and TRBJ1-5 gives the whole variable domain GAGVSQSPSNKVTEKGKDVELRCDPISGHTALYWYRQSLGQGLEFLIYFQGNSAPDKSGLPSDRFSAERTGGSVSTLTIQRTQQEDSAVYLCASSPSSNQPQHFGDGTRLSIL.